The 10 T cell receptor beta chains presented below share a single source sample, sequenced in a study of T cell responses to AZD1222 COVID-19 vaccine. TCRdb's table, derived via immunoSEQ multiplex PCR, lists solely in-frame clones and lacks some. This repertoire shows 100,000 or so clones, 86% found once; its top ten account for 5%. The sequences come from peripheral blood, collected on day 0 of AZD1222 vaccination. The receptors were gathered from an adult in good health.

The rearrangement joins TRBV12-3 or TRBV12-4 to TRBJ1-1; D ambiguous. This CDR3 region has 12 residues. Trimming left V 0 bases short and J 6 bases short, with 5 bases between. The CDR3 DNA reads as TGTGCCAGCAGTTTAGCGTCTTCTGAAGCTTTCTTT. Translated, it gives CASSLASSEAFF.

The J gene is TRBJ1-4, the V gene TRBV3-1 (or the pseudogene TRBV3-2), with D uncertain. Germline V gene data show CDR1 as LGHDT and CDR2 as YNNKEL (reference sequence). The CDR3 runs 12 residues. V dropped 6 bases and J dropped 7 bases, with 9 bases sitting between them. The CDR3 loop reads CASRTTGEKLFF. The CDR3 DNA sequence: TGTGCCAGCAGAACCACTGGTGAAAAACTGTTTTTT.

This clone has just a few counts. This chain connects TRBV6-5 to TRBJ1-2; D ambiguous. The CDR3 totals 15 residues. Trimming removed 4 bases from V and 7 bases from J, with 19 bases in between. Per germline, CDR1 MNHEY and CDR2 SVGAGI. The CDR3 DNA is TGTGCCAGCAGTTCCCCTGGACTGACCCCAGGTGGCTACACCTTC. It specifies CASSSPGLTPGGYTF.

This clone was observed once. The V call is TRBV27, the J call TRBJ2-7, with 7 bases aligning to TRBD1. From germline, CDR1 is MNHEY and CDR2 SMNVEV (reference sequence). V gave up 1 base and J gave up 3 bases; unmatched junction bases: 3. The CDR3 spans 14 residues. The CDR3 region is CASSLFRGNYEQYF. The CDR3 DNA is TGTGCCAGCAGTTTATTCAGGGGGAACTACGAGCAGTACTTC.

The rearrangement joins TRBV2 to TRBJ2-3, with TRBD1 matching over 9 bases. V was clipped by 7 bases and J by 5 bases; unmatched bases: 7. Per germline, CDR1 SNHLY and CDR2 FYNNEI. CDR3 length: 14 amino acids. The CDR3 loop is CASTQQGAGDTQYF. The CDR3 coding sequence is TGTGCCAGCACTCAACAGGGGGCTGGAGATACGCAGTATTTT.

This clone was seen a few times. V and J are TRBV29-1 and TRBJ1-2; the D is unclear. This CDR3 is 12 amino acids long. Deletions cut 0 bases from V and 8 bases from J, with 10 bases between. CDR1 SQVTM and CDR2 ANQGSEA come from the germline V gene. CDR3 in amino acids: CSVEDGIVGYTF. The CDR3 nucleotides are TGCAGCGTTGAAGACGGGATCGTAGGCTACACCTTC.

The CDR3 loop is CASSAWGQTNTGELFF. In DNA, the CDR3 is TGTGCCAGCAGTGCCTGGGGACAGACGAACACCGGGGAGCTGTTTTTT. The chain links TRBV6-1 to TRBJ2-2, with 7 bases aligning to TRBD1. V trimming: 4 bases; J trimming: 0 bases; junction bases outside the gene matches: 5. Per germline, CDR1 MNHNS and CDR2 SASEGT. CDR3 size: 16 residues.

This rearrangement joins TRBV11-3 to TRBJ2-2, with TRBD2 matching over 11 bases. Per germline, CDR1 SGHNT and CDR2 YENEEA. This CDR3 region has 16 residues. Trimming took 5 bases from V and 0 from J; bases not matched to a gene: 2. Here the CDR3 reads CASSLTSGTNTGELFF. CDR3 coding DNA: TGTGCCAGCAGCCTGACTAGCGGGACGAACACCGGGGAGCTGTTTTTT.

In nucleotides, the CDR3 is TGCAGCGTGAGGACTTACTTGGGGGAGACCCAGTACTTC. Encoded protein: CSVRTYLGETQYF. V and J are TRBV29-1 and TRBJ2-5; weak D call: TRBD2 (5 bases). Deletions cut 6 bases from V and 5 bases from J, with 16 bases between. CDR3 length: 13 amino acids. In germline, CDR1 is SQVTM, CDR2 ANQGSEA.

The rearrangement joins TRBV19 to TRBJ2-6; TRBD1 or TRBD2 may be the D gene (5 bases each). The germline V and J ends were trimmed by 5 bases and 2 bases, with 13 bases remaining between them. Germline CDR1 is LNHDA and CDR2 is SQIVND (reference sequence). This CDR3 is 16 amino acids long. Here the CDR3 reads CASSPRGPTGANVLTF. For the CDR3, the DNA is TGTGCCAGTAGTCCCCGGGGCCCCACTGGGGCCAACGTCCTGACTTTC.